The 30 T cell receptor beta chains presented below share a single source sample, sequenced in a study of blood T cell repertoires in COVID-19. Libraries were prepared by immunoSEQ multiplex PCR; TCRdb keeps only in-frame clonotypes and omits some of them. The sample shows roughly 200,000 clones, roughly 89% of them seen only once. Specimen: peripheral blood. Every receptor here comes from a man aged 35 to 55 with acute or convalescent COVID-19.

The chain has TRBV21-1 and TRBJ2-2; TRBD2 is taken as the D call from the table, unchecked against the DNA. TRBV21-1 is designated a pseudogene. The CDR3 has 18 amino acids. The CDR3 sequence: CASSANGRLDGKAGELFF. CDR3 sequence (DNA): TGTGCCAGCAGCGCGAATGGGAGGCTGGATGGTAAGGCCGGGGAGCTGTTTTTT.

The chain links TRBV19 to TRBJ2-5, with 9 nucleotides matching TRBD2. Unmatched junction bases numbered 5, after V lost 4 bases and J lost 5 bases. This CDR3 is 14 amino acids long. Germline CDR1 reads LNHDA; CDR2 reads SQIVND (reference sequence). CDR3 nucleotide sequence: TGTGCCAGTAGTAGCGGGGGGGACGGTGAGACCCAGTACTTC. Translated, it gives CASSSGGDGETQYF.

The rearrangement links TRBV5-1 to TRBJ2-5, with 7 bases matching TRBD1. Germline loops: CDR1 SGHRS, CDR2 YFSETQ. The CDR3 has 14 residues. The junction had 7 bases not matched to a gene; V was cut back by 4 bases and J by 4 bases. Here the CDR3 DNA reads TGCGCCAGCAGCCCCGGGACAGCCCCAGAGACCCAGTACTTC. Translated: CASSPGTAPETQYF.

The chain couples TRBV29-1 to TRBJ2-7, with D tentatively TRBD2 (7 bases). The germline V gene encodes CDR1 SQVTM and CDR2 ANQGSEA. The CDR3 has 13 amino acids. Trimming took off 7 bases at V and 6 bases at J, with 19 bases between the two ends. CDR3 DNA sequence: TGCAGCGCCGGCGGGGGACAATCGATCGAGCAGTACTTC. Translated: CSAGGGQSIEQYF.

The table lists this clone with many counts. The chain carries TRBV5-6 and TRBJ1-2; possible D gene TRBD1, 6 bases. Deletions cut 4 bases from V and 2 bases from J, with 9 bases between. The CDR3 runs to 13 residues. CDR1 is SGHDT and CDR2 is YYEEEE in the germline V gene. The CDR3 DNA reads TGTGCCAGCAGCCAGGACAGAAACTATGGCTACACCTTC. Encoded protein: CASSQDRNYGYTF.

The chain combines TRBV28 with TRBJ1-3; weak D call: TRBD1 (6 bases). The germline CDR1 and CDR2 sequences are MDHEN and SYDVKM. Trimming took 5 bases from V and 1 from J, leaving 15 bases between them. The CDR3 is made up of 16 amino acids. The CDR3 DNA sequence: TGTGCCAGCAGTACTGGACAGCCACTATCTGGAAACACCATATATTTT. Residues: CASSTGQPLSGNTIYF.

This clone has just one count. V and J are TRBV5-1 and TRBJ2-2; D is undetermined. V lost 3 bases, J lost 0 bases, and 15 bases lay in between. Per the germline V gene, CDR1 is SGHRS and CDR2 is YFSETQ. CDR3 size: 17 residues. As DNA, the CDR3 is TGCGCCAGCAGCTCCGCTACGGCAGGAACGAACACCGGGGAGCTGTTTTTT. It yields the protein CASSSATAGTNTGELFF.

This rearrangement joins TRBV5-1 to TRBJ1-2; 8 bases are a match to TRBD1. Germline values: CDR1 SGHRS, CDR2 YFSETQ. The CDR3 consists of 18 residues. V lost 0 bases, J lost 4 bases, and 14 bases stayed unmatched. CDR3 region: CASSLASGGANPSYGYTF. CDR3 in DNA: TGCGCCAGCAGCTTGGCCTCAGGGGGCGCGAACCCTTCCTATGGCTACACCTTC.

This chain uses TRBV10-1 with TRBJ1-1, with D unclear. The CDR3 runs to 13 residues. Trimming stripped 8 bases from V and 3 bases from J, with 13 bases between. Germline CDR1 and CDR2: WNHNN and SYGVQD (reference sequence). The CDR3 reads CASQRERDTEAFF. CDR3 nucleotides: TGCGCCAGCCAGAGGGAAAGGGACACTGAAGCTTTCTTT.

A remark on this clone: This same CDR3 is encoded by further DNA sequences in the sample. This sequence joins TRBV5-1 and TRBJ2-7, with 15 bases aligning to TRBD2. The germline CDR1 and CDR2 sequences are SGHRS and YFSETQ. The junction had 3 bases not matched to a gene; V was cut back by 5 bases and J by 3 bases. The CDR3 has 15 amino acids. The DNA for the CDR3 is TGCGCCAGCAGTCCGGGACTAGCGGGGGGCTACGAGCAGTACTTC. It is translated as CASSPGLAGGYEQYF.

The J gene is TRBJ2-2, the V gene TRBV6-5, with TRBD1 matching over 8 bases. CDR1 is MNHEY, CDR2 SVGAGI, per germline. The V gene end was trimmed by 6 bases and the J gene end by 5 bases; junction bases not matched to a gene: 2. The CDR3 length is 13 residues. In DNA, the CDR3 is TGTGCCAGCAGCCGACAGGGGACCGGGGAGCTGTTTTTT. Translation gives CASSRQGTGELFF.

This sequence joins TRBV9 and TRBJ2-5, with 7 bases that match TRBD2. J was trimmed by 5 bases and V by 3 bases; bases with no gene match: 7. Germline-derived CDR1 and CDR2 are SGDLS and YYNGEE. The CDR3 has 14 residues. CDR3 in DNA: TGTGCCAGCAGCGCCGGACTAGGCGGGGAGACCCAGTACTTC. It translates to CASSAGLGGETQYF.

The CDR3 nucleotides read TGTGCCAGCACTACCCCGGGGGGCAGTCAGCCCCAGCATTTT. This gives the protein CASTTPGGSQPQHF. The genes are TRBV28 and TRBJ1-5, with D possibly matching TRBD1 (6 bases). The germline V gene has CDR1 MDHEN and CDR2 SYDVKM. Trimming cost V 7 bases and J 6 bases, with 16 bases left between them. There are 14 residues in the CDR3.

This clone has just one count. This chain connects TRBV5-6 to TRBJ1-2; 7 bases line up with TRBD1. V was clipped by 0 bases and J by 0 bases; unmatched bases: 2. Germline CDR1 and CDR2: SGHDT and YYEEEE. The CDR3 consists of 15 residues. For the CDR3, the DNA is TGTGCCAGCAGCTTGGTTGACAGGGCTAACTATGGCTACACCTTC. This encodes CASSLVDRANYGYTF.

The chain links TRBV7-9 to TRBJ2-3, with a possible D match to TRBD1 (5 bases). This CDR3 comprises 15 residues. Trimming took 5 bases from V and 2 from J, leaving 14 bases between them. The germline V gene has CDR1 SEHNR and CDR2 FQNEAQ (reference sequence). The CDR3 is CASSPRQGHTDTQYF. CDR3 in DNA: TGTGCCAGCAGCCCGCGGCAGGGCCACACAGATACGCAGTATTTT.

The gene calls are TRBV19 and TRBJ1-5; D is unclear. Trimming shortened V by 5 bases and J by 3 bases, and 14 bases separated the two germline ends. Germline CDR1 is LNHDA and CDR2 is SQIVND (reference sequence). The CDR3 extends over 15 amino acids. The CDR3, as DNA: TGTGCCAGTAGTTTTCAGGCTTTCAACAATCAGCCCCAGCATTTT. It specifies CASSFQAFNNQPQHF. Complete variable domain (other parts from reference TRBV19 and TRBJ1-5): DGGITQSPKYLFRKEGQNVTLSCEQNLNHDAMYWYRQDPGQGLRLIYYSQIVNDFQKGDIAEGYSVSREKKESFPLTVTSAQKNPTAFYLCASSFQAFNNQPQHFGDGTRLSIL.

With regard to this clone: A read error may account for a junction end that differs from germline. J is TRBJ1-2 and V is TRBV5-8; D perhaps matches TRBD1 (6 bases). The CDR3 has 10 amino acids. Germline V lookup: CDR1 SGHTS, CDR2 YDEGEE. CDR3 protein: CASSVGQRPF. The CDR3 DNA sequence: TGTGCCAGCAGCGTTGGACAGCGCCCCTTC.

This chain uses TRBV12-5 with TRBJ2-1; 7 nucleotides line up with TRBD1. The J segment lost 5 bases and the V segment lost 6 bases, leaving 10 bases of the junction unmatched. The CDR3 totals 15 residues. CDR1 LGHNT and CDR2 FRNRAP come from the germline V gene. In DNA form, the CDR3 reads TGTGCTAGTGGCCTGACAGGGCCAAACCACAATGAGCAGTTCTTC. This sequence encodes CASGLTGPNHNEQFF.

In this sample, this clone turned up once. V usage is TRBV4-2 and J usage is TRBJ2-3; D is possibly TRBD2 (6 bases). The germline V and J ends were trimmed by 3 bases and 6 bases, with 16 bases remaining between them. The CDR3 runs 15 residues. CDR1 and CDR2 from the germline V gene are LGHNA and YNFKEQ. The CDR3 sequence is CASSQAGGQADTQYF. The CDR3 DNA reads as TGTGCCAGCAGCCAGGCCGGGGGTCAGGCTGATACGCAGTATTTT.

The chain has TRBV5-1 and TRBJ2-3; 12 bases align to TRBD1. The CDR3 has 19 amino acids. Germline V gene sequence: CDR1 SGHRS, CDR2 YFSETQ. With V trimmed by 1 base and J by 5 bases, 14 bases remained unmatched. CDR3 in DNA: TGCGCCAGCAGCTTGCCGGGACAGGGGGCGGCTCGGCTACGAGATACGCAGTATTTT. This translates into CASSLPGQGAARLRDTQYF.

The chain employs TRBV7-7 and TRBJ1-4; D is unclear. The CDR3 consists of 14 residues. The germline CDR1 and CDR2 sequences are SSHAT and FNYEAQ (reference sequence). Trimming stripped 4 bases from V and 7 bases from J, with 13 bases between. The CDR3 DNA is TGTGCCAGCAGCTCTGGGTATGGGAGTGAAAAACTGTTTTTT. Translation gives CASSSGYGSEKLFF.

The chain uses TRBV2 and TRBJ1-3; D is uncertain. V dropped 6 bases and J dropped 0 bases, with 9 bases sitting between them. This CDR3 region has 14 residues. Germline V gives CDR1 SNHLY, CDR2 FYNNEI. CDR3 DNA sequence: TGTGCCAGCAGAGGGAGGCTCTCTGGAAACACCATATATTTT. Encoded protein: CASRGRLSGNTIYF.

J is TRBJ1-1 and V is TRBV27; D call uncertain. The CDR3 is 13 residues long. With 2 bases removed from V and 3 bases from J, the gap between germline ends came to 7 bases. The germline V gene has CDR1 MNHEY and CDR2 SMNVEV (reference sequence). As DNA, the CDR3 is TGTGCCAGCAGTTTACTACGTTACACTGAAGCTTTCTTT. Protein sequence: CASSLLRYTEAFF.

The gene calls are TRBV5-1 and TRBJ1-5; 7 bases fit TRBD1. J was trimmed by 4 bases and V by 0 bases; bases with no gene match: 4. Germline CDR1 SGHRS, CDR2 YFSETQ. This CDR3 is built from 15 residues. The CDR3 DNA reads as TGCGCCAGCAGCTTGGAAGGGGGCCGTAATCAGCCCCAGCATTTT. Its translation: CASSLEGGRNQPQHF.

This chain uses TRBV6-5 with TRBJ1-5, with D uncertain. Germline assignment: CDR1 MNHEY and CDR2 SVGAGI. The length of the CDR3 is 15 residues. The ends were cut back, 0 bases at V and 4 bases at J, with 10 bases in the middle. The CDR3 region has the DNA TGTGCCAGCAGTTACTCGACTTCGGGTAATCAGCCCCAGCATTTT. Residues: CASSYSTSGNQPQHF.

The rearrangement uses TRBV13 and TRBJ1-4, with 7 bases identical to TRBD1. The CDR3 length is 16 residues. V lost 4 bases, J lost 0 bases, and 5 bases stayed unmatched. Germline values: CDR1 PRHDT, CDR2 FYEKMQ (reference sequence). The DNA for the CDR3 is TGTGCCAGCAGCTCAGACAGGGCTGCAACTAATGAAAAACTGTTTTTT. Amino acid sequence: CASSSDRAATNEKLFF.

The chain is built from TRBV5-1 and TRBJ1-2; 8 bases agree with TRBD1. Germline assignment: CDR1 SGHRS and CDR2 YFSETQ. With 2 bases clipped from V and 2 bases from J, the junction kept 8 bases outside the gene matches. This CDR3 contains 16 residues. This chain's CDR3 is CASSFGGTGLNYGYTF. In DNA form, the CDR3 reads TGCGCCAGCAGCTTTGGGGGGACAGGATTAAACTATGGCTACACCTTC.

The chain links TRBV18 to TRBJ1-5; no clear D. The V gene's germline CDR1 is KGHSH and CDR2 LQKENI. Trimming removed 2 bases from V and 6 bases from J, with 5 bases in between. The CDR3 covers 12 residues. CDR3 in amino acids: CASSPGSQPQHF. The CDR3 nucleotides read TGTGCCAGCTCACCAGGGAGTCAGCCCCAGCATTTT.

The chain uses TRBV6-5 and TRBJ2-4, with D perhaps matching TRBD2 (6 bases). Germline V gene sequence: CDR1 MNHEY, CDR2 SVGAGI. This CDR3 contains 16 residues. Trimming removed 0 bases at V and 5 bases at J, with 14 bases between. The CDR3 bases are TGTGCCAGCAGTTACTCGAGAGGGAGGTTCGAAAACATTCAGTACTTC. Amino acids: CASSYSRGRFENIQYF.

This clone was detected only a few times. This rearrangement joins TRBV2 to TRBJ1-6; 10 bases agree with TRBD1. V gave up 6 bases and J gave up 7 bases; unmatched junction bases: 6. The CDR3 extends over 15 amino acids. Germline values: CDR1 SNHLY, CDR2 FYNNEI. CDR3 sequence: CASRGTGVSNSPLHF. In DNA, the CDR3 is TGTGCCAGCAGAGGGACAGGGGTCTCGAATTCACCCCTCCACTTT. Together with reference TRBV2 and TRBJ1-6, the CDR3 gives the full variable domain: EPEVTQTPSHQVTQMGQEVILRCVPISNHLYFYWYRQILGQKVEFLVSFYNNEISEKSEIFDDQFSVERPDGSNFTLKIRSTKLEDSAMYFCASRGTGVSNSPLHFGNGTRLTVT.